This T cell receptor (beta chain) was captured by sequencing in a study of blood T cell repertoires in COVID-19. About the study: Nucleic acid was either cDNA or gDNA, and it came from T cells, B-cell-depleted T cells, or PBMCs.

Seattle researchers signed up patients amid active infection and tracked them longitudinally. The germline gives CDR1 SGHTA, CDR2 FQGNSA. V gave up 1 base and J gave up 3 bases, with 10 bases separating them. The CDR3 sequence is 15 residues long. Some clones are missing from TCRdb's copy, which holds only in-frame ones; the method was immunoSEQ multiplex PCR. Here the sample spans 180,000 or so clones, more than 70% being singletons. This sequence originates from a person aged 65-85 years with COVID-19, enrolled during active disease. The source material was peripheral blood. V and J are TRBV7-2 and TRBJ1-5; no clear D gene. The CDR3 spells CASSLGAQPNQPQHF. CDR3 sequence (DNA): TGTGCCAGCAGCTTAGGGGCACAGCCCAATCAGCCCCAGCATTTT.